This T cell receptor beta chain emerged from a study of OX40 agonist ivuxolimab in advanced cancers. This table comes from immunoSEQ multiplex PCR, and its TCRdb copy is limited to in-frame clones, with some not included. Seen here are 95,000 to 110,000 clones, approximately 89% observed once, and the top ten hold 1.2%. CDR3 length: 13 amino acids. Germline V gene sequence: CDR1 SGHTA, CDR2 FQGNSA. Overall study findings and caveats: Clonal expansion was among the lowest in partial responders at 0.1-3.0 mg/kg, especially CD8+.

For this clone: The antigen remains unidentified.

This receptor was obtained from an adult with an advanced solid tumor such as melanoma, head and neck, liver or kidney cancer. The gene calls are TRBV7-2 and TRBJ2-5; D may be TRBD2 (6 bases). The J call may not be correct, given that the DNA end is closer to TRBJ2-7. The sequences come from CD4+ or CD8+ T cells sorted from blood, collected in a trial of the OX40 agonist ivuxolimab. CDR3 sequence (DNA): TGTGCCAGCGGGGCTAGCGAGGGCTACGAGCAGTACTTC. It codes for CASGASEGYEQYF.